This T cell receptor (beta chain) was retrieved from a study of blood T cell repertoires in COVID-19. Turning to the study itself: The origin of the acute and convalescent COVID-19 samples was the United States, Italy and Spain.

This clone was detected once. Those enrolled, adults aged roughly 18 to 89 years, came from about two dozen US areas. With 7 bases removed from V and 7 bases from J, the gap between germline ends came to 20 bases. CDR1 is SGHDN, CDR2 FVKESK, per germline. The CDR3 is 15 amino acids. In the authors' methods: Researchers report that nucleated cell counts were estimated from reference gene primer amplification. Method: immunoSEQ multiplex PCR; TCRdb's copy keeps in-frame clones and lacks some. D and trimming were read from the DNA, whereas the V and J calls and clone size are those reported in that table. The data hold roughly 150,000 clones, with roughly 87% observed a single time.

The chain combines TRBV14 with TRBJ1-5, with a weak D call TRBD1 (6 bases). The specimen was PBMCs or T cells enriched from blood (not recorded which). The TCR originated in a middle-aged woman who had been exposed to COVID-19. The CDR3 reads CASTYSGKGDQPQHF. CDR3 DNA: TGTGCCAGCACCTACTCAGGTAAGGGGGACCAGCCCCAGCATTTT.